The TCR beta chain under discussion was sequenced for a study of T cell responses to AZD1222 COVID-19 vaccine. General study results and limits: A reported finding is that nearly half of spike-specific TCRs target unmutated variant regions. Donors in the cohort were predominantly white British and more often female, and clonal diversity was possibly underestimated. Spike-wide vaccine-associated CD4 TCRs dominated at 160-218 and 743-854.

About this clone itself: Its antigen is still unknown.

Sequencing used immunoSEQ multiplex PCR; TCRdb keeps in-frame clones, though not all of them. The sample records 100,000 to 150,000 clones, around 90% being singletons. The length of the CDR3 is 15 residues. With V trimmed by 8 bases and J by 8 bases, 13 bases remained unmatched. CDR1 and CDR2 (germline): LNHDA, SQIVND (reference sequence). The sequencing here drew on peripheral blood, taken on day 0 of AZD1222 vaccination. The TCR comes from an adult in good health. The J gene is TRBJ2-3, the V gene TRBV19; 10 nucleotides align to TRBD1. The CDR3 sequence: CASSHPGQGLGTQYF. CDR3 nucleotides: TGTGCCAGTTCCCATCCGGGACAGGGGTTAGGTACGCAGTATTTT.